Here is one T cell receptor (beta chain) with its context. Its antigen is as yet unknown. TCR beta cDNA libraries had unique molecular identifiers. MiXCR, run by TCRdb on the PCR reads, gives a single entry per CDR3 protein. The sample yields roughly 580,000 distinct CDR3 sequences, 44% seen once. This specimen comes from a study of post-analysis software for immune sequencing data. Study results and caveats: In patients, about five TRBV segments were more frequent than in controls, with TRBV5-6, TRBV5-1 and TRBV20-1 among them.

In germline, CDR1 is LNHDA, CDR2 SQIVND (reference sequence). Trimming shortened V by 7 bases and J by 1 base, and 13 bases separated the two germline ends. The CDR3 consists of 14 residues. Material: blood. The clonotype originates from a girl aged 10 to 17 with multiple sclerosis. The chain carries TRBV19 and TRBJ1-1, with D tentatively TRBD1 (5 bases). The CDR3: CASTRGRANTEAFF. The CDR3, as DNA: TGTGCCAGTACCCGAGGCAGGGCGAACACTGAAGCTTTCTTT.